This passage covers 29 T cell receptor beta chains from one sample sequenced in a study of Graves' ophthalmopathy and Graves' hyperthyroidism. Using RNA transcripts, the TCR beta CDR3 regions were amplified. HTBI-primed RT-PCR formed the first round, and a multiplex PCR formed the second. Using its own MiXCR run on the multiplex PCR reads, TCRdb lists one record per CDR3 protein. The table lists about 390,000 distinct CDR3 sequences, about a sixth of them singletons. The specimen sequenced was peripheral blood. These receptors came from an adult woman with stable Graves' hyperthyroidism.

This clonotype came up many times. The V and J genes are TRBV20-1 and TRBJ2-5; 8 bases align to TRBD2. The germline gives CDR1 DFQATT, CDR2 SNEGSKA (reference sequence). Germline trimming cut 3 bases from V and 2 bases from J; bases unmatched to any gene: 17. The CDR3 contains 18 residues. As DNA, the CDR3 is TGCAGTGCTAGCATTGTTGGTTCGGCTAGCGGGTTACAAGAGACCCAGTACTTC. It specifies CSASIVGSASGLQETQYF.

This clonotype appeared many times. This sequence joins TRBV28 and TRBJ2-7; perhaps TRBD2 as D (5 bases). Per germline, CDR1 MDHEN and CDR2 SYDVKM. The V end was cut by 4 bases, the J end by 0 bases, with 13 bases between. This CDR3 has 15 residues. The CDR3, as DNA: TGTGCCAGCAGTTCCTTCTATGCGGGCTCCTACGAGCAGTACTTC. Translation gives CASSSFYAGSYEQYF.

For this clonotype: The CDR3 does not close with the conserved phenylalanine or tryptophan, likely indicating a read error. V and J are TRBV28 and TRBJ2-4, with a possible D match to TRBD2 (5 bases). CDR3 length equals 14 residues. Per germline, CDR1 MDHEN and CDR2 SYDVKM. V was clipped by 10 bases and J by 0 bases, with 13 bases between them. CDR3 DNA: TGTGCCATCCGGGGAATCCTAGCCAAAAACATTCAGTACCTC. This sequence encodes CAIRGILAKNIQYL.

The V gene is TRBV11-1, the J gene TRBJ2-7, with D perhaps matching TRBD2 (6 bases). The CDR3 covers 17 residues. CDR1 is SGHAT and CDR2 is FQDESV in the germline V gene (reference sequence). Between the trimmed V and J ends, which lost 5 bases and 2 bases, there was a span of 22 bases. Here the CDR3 DNA reads TGTGCCAGCAGCCCCCAAGCTTCGGGACTTTCGGCCTACGAGCAGTACTTC. Translated, it gives CASSPQASGLSAYEQYF.

The V gene is TRBV29-1, the J gene TRBJ2-7; no clear D. CDR3 length equals 11 residues. Germline loops: CDR1 SQVTM, CDR2 ANQGSEA. Trimming stripped 1 base from V and 3 bases from J, with 4 bases between. CDR3 bases: TGCAGCGTTGAAGTTCTCTACGAGCAGTACTTC. Translated, it gives CSVEVLYEQYF.

This clonotype was counted many times. In nucleotides, the CDR3 is TGTGCCAGTAGTATAGTACTAGCGGGAGGGCCTCCCGGGGAGCTGTTTTTT. Its translation: CASSIVLAGGPPGELFF. The chain is built from TRBV19 and TRBJ2-2; TRBD2 aligns across 13 bases. Germline V gene lookup returns CDR1 LNHDA and CDR2 SQIVND (reference sequence). This CDR3 is 17 amino acids long. The junction had 5 bases not matched to a gene; V was cut back by 1 base and J by 6 bases. Using reference TRBV19 and TRBJ2-2 for the parts outside the CDR3, the full variable domain is DGGITQSPKYLFRKEGQNVTLSCEQNLNHDAMYWYRQDPGQGLRLIYYSQIVNDFQKGDIAEGYSVSREKKESFPLTVTSAQKNPTAFYLCASSIVLAGGPPGELFFGEGSRLTVL.

This clonotype was recorded at least ten times. V gene TRBV20-1 combines with J gene TRBJ2-5; D possibly matches TRBD1 or TRBD2 (5 bases each). The CDR3 has 15 amino acids. The V end lost 0 bases, the J end lost 2 bases, and 13 bases lay between the germline ends. Germline V gene sequence: CDR1 DFQATT, CDR2 SNEGSKA (reference sequence). CDR3 DNA: TGCAGTGCTAGAGATGGAACCTGGGGGCAAGAGACCCAGTACTTC. Amino acid sequence: CSARDGTWGQETQYF.

CDR3 loop: CASRPRGGQLYNQPQHF. The CDR3 DNA follows: TGTGCCAGCAGACCTCGGGGGGGGCAGTTATACAATCAGCCCCAGCATTTT. The chain recombines TRBV12-3 or TRBV12-4 with TRBJ1-5; D possibly corresponds to TRBD1 (6 bases). Trimming shortened V by 6 bases and J by 3 bases, and 21 bases separated the two germline ends. CDR3 length: 17 residues.

This clonotype has more than one count but fewer than ten. The chain employs TRBV27 and TRBJ1-2; D is perhaps TRBD1 (6 bases). The germline V gene encodes CDR1 MNHEY and CDR2 SMNVEV (reference sequence). The CDR3 has 13 residues. V was pared by 3 bases and J by 4 bases, with 9 bases between. The CDR3 nucleotides read TGTGCCAGCAGTTTGGGGGCTTCCTATGGCTACACCTTC. This gives the protein CASSLGASYGYTF.

This clonotype came up many times. The J gene is TRBJ1-1, the V gene TRBV30; 8 nucleotides align to TRBD1. The CDR3 loop spans 13 amino acids. Germline CDR1 reads GTSNPN; CDR2 reads SVGIG (reference sequence). With 8 bases clipped from V and 7 bases from J, the junction kept 12 bases outside the gene matches. The CDR3 loop is CATGTGGGIEAFF. The DNA for the CDR3 is TGTGCCACCGGGACAGGCGGCGGAATTGAAGCTTTCTTT.

Many counts were recorded for this clonotype. J is TRBJ1-2 and V is TRBV2, with D tentatively TRBD1 (6 bases). The germline V gene has CDR1 SNHLY and CDR2 FYNNEI. The CDR3 runs 13 residues. V gave up 8 bases and J gave up 4 bases, with 14 bases separating them. CDR3 nucleotide sequence: TGTGCCAGCTGCTCACAGGGTCTCTATGGCTACACCTTC. Translating gives CASCSQGLYGYTF.

This clonotype was seen ten or more times. One end of the junction varies from germline; a read error may be responsible. V is TRBV6-1 and J is TRBJ2-7, with TRBD1 matching over 7 bases. Germline V CDR1 and CDR2: MNHNS, SASEGT. CDR3 size: 14 residues. The CDR3 bases are TGTGCCAGCAGTGCTGGTGACAGGGTCTACGGGCAGTACTTC. Protein product: CASSAGDRVYGQYF.

This clonotype was recorded a few times. This chain joins TRBV12-3 or TRBV12-4 and TRBJ1-6; D is undetermined. V was shortened by 1 base and J by 9 bases, with 4 bases between the two germline ends. The CDR3 runs to 12 residues. The CDR3 sequence: CASSLGASPLHF. In DNA, the CDR3 is TGTGCCAGCAGTTTAGGTGCTTCACCCCTCCACTTT.

This clonotype appeared a few times. The rearrangement links TRBV4-1 to TRBJ1-1, with D possibly matching TRBD1 (6 bases). CDR1 and CDR2 from the germline V gene are MGHRA and YSYEKL. Between the trimmed V and J ends, which lost 2 bases and 2 bases, there was a span of 9 bases. The CDR3 is 14 amino acids. CDR3 nucleotides: TGCGCCAGCAGCCAAACGGGACAAAACACTGAAGCTTTCTTT. It translates to CASSQTGQNTEAFF.

With respect to this clonotype: This may come from a read error, since a much larger clone is one base off. The chain combines TRBV6-1 with TRBJ2-7; perhaps TRBD2 as D (5 bases). Germline-derived CDR1 and CDR2 are MNHNS and SASEGT. V was clipped by 1 base and J by 2 bases, with 12 bases between them. The CDR3 consists of 15 residues. DNA for the CDR3: TGTGCCAGCAGTGAAGTACCTAGCTGGACCTACGAGCAGTACTTC. Protein sequence: CASSEVPSWTYEQYF.

The sample holds many counts of this clonotype. The chain links TRBV24-1 to TRBJ2-5; a possible D gene is TRBD2 (5 bases). V was pared by 4 bases and J by 0 bases, with 11 bases between. The CDR3 covers 15 residues. Germline values: CDR1 KGHDR, CDR2 SFDVKD. CDR3 sequence (DNA): TGTGCCACCAGTGACCTGAGGGCCAACCAAGAGACCCAGTACTTC. Translated: CATSDLRANQETQYF.

This clonotype came up many times. CDR3 in DNA: TGTGCCAGCAGTTACCGCCCGGGTGCCGGGGAGCTGTTTTTT. Residues: CASSYRPGAGELFF. V is TRBV6-5 and J is TRBJ2-2; D gene unclear. The CDR3 contains 14 residues. Trimming pared 2 bases from V and 6 bases from J, leaving 10 bases between. From germline, CDR1 is MNHEY and CDR2 SVGAGI.

This clonotype showed up many times. CDR3 nucleotide sequence: TGTGCCAGCAGGTCGGGCCTCTCCTACGAGCAGTACTTC. Its protein product is CASRSGLSYEQYF. V usage is TRBV28 and J usage is TRBJ2-7, with no clear D. Germline values: CDR1 MDHEN, CDR2 SYDVKM. Trimming cost V 6 bases and J 0 bases, with 9 bases left between them. The CDR3 has 13 residues.

This clonotype was recorded at least ten times. The rearrangement links TRBV28 to TRBJ1-2; D call uncertain. V lost 2 bases, J lost 5 bases, and 9 bases lay in between. Per germline, CDR1 MDHEN and CDR2 SYDVKM. There are 13 residues in the CDR3. In DNA, the CDR3 is TGTGCCAGCAGTTTAAGGTCTGAGTATGGCTACACCTTC. Its translation: CASSLRSEYGYTF.

This clonotype was picked up many times. The V and J genes are TRBV28 and TRBJ2-7, with D perhaps matching TRBD2 (5 bases). This CDR3 region has 14 residues. Trimming pared 8 bases from V and 8 bases from J, leaving 22 bases between. Germline V gene sequence: CDR1 MDHEN, CDR2 SYDVKM. CDR3 residues: CASELSGTSSQQYF. Written as DNA, the CDR3 is TGTGCCAGCGAGTTGAGCGGAACGTCTTCGCAGCAGTACTTC. Combining the CDR3 with reference TRBV28 and TRBJ2-7 gives the whole variable domain DVKVTQSSRYLVKRTGEKVFLECVQDMDHENMFWYRQDPGLGLRLIYFSYDVKMKEKGDIPEGYSVSREKKERFSLILESASTNQTSMYLCASELSGTSSQQYFGPGTRLTVT.

Ten or more counts support this clonotype. The rearrangement links TRBV20-1 to TRBJ2-7; TRBD1 agrees at 8 bases. Trimming took 1 base from V and 4 from J; bases not matched to a gene: 9. Germline-derived CDR1 and CDR2 are DFQATT and SNEGSKA (reference sequence). The CDR3 spans 15 residues. The chain's CDR3 is CSARGTGRFEYEQYF. In DNA, the CDR3 is TGCAGTGCTAGAGGGACAGGGAGATTCGAGTACGAGCAGTACTTC.

This chain connects TRBV6-1 to TRBJ2-2, with TRBD2 as a possible D gene (5 bases). Trimming removed 1 base from V and 2 bases from J, with 8 bases in between. Germline V gives CDR1 MNHNS, CDR2 SASEGT. The CDR3 runs to 15 residues. CDR3 amino acids: CASSEVAGNTGELFF. The CDR3 DNA sequence: TGTGCCAGCAGTGAAGTCGCGGGTAACACCGGGGAGCTGTTTTTT.

J is TRBJ1-2 and V is TRBV6-5; D is perhaps TRBD1 (5 bases). The ends were cut back, 4 bases at V and 2 bases at J, with 14 bases in the middle. Germline lookup yields CDR1 MNHEY and CDR2 SVGAGI. CDR3 length equals 15 residues. This chain's CDR3 is CASSFRGSGNYGYTF. Written as DNA, the CDR3 is TGTGCCAGCAGTTTCCGAGGTTCAGGGAACTATGGCTACACCTTC.

This clonotype was seen at least ten times. V and J are TRBV27 and TRBJ2-7; 8 bases are shared with TRBD2. Germline V CDR1 and CDR2: MNHEY, SMNVEV (reference sequence). V gave up 5 bases and J gave up 6 bases; unmatched junction bases: 6. The CDR3 covers 13 residues. The CDR3 DNA reads TGTGCCAGCAGTGCGGGAGGCCCTGGCGAGCAGTACTTC. Translated, it gives CASSAGGPGEQYF.

This clonotype has a count of ten or more. The V and J genes are TRBV6-1 and TRBJ2-7; TRBD1 or TRBD2 may be the D gene (5 bases each). The length of the CDR3 is 13 residues. Trimming removed 6 bases at V and 5 bases at J, with 14 bases between. Germline CDR1 reads MNHNS; CDR2 reads SASEGT. The CDR3 region is CASRRQRRNEQYF. The CDR3 coding sequence is TGTGCCAGCAGACGACAGAGGAGGAACGAGCAGTACTTC.

This clonotype was counted a few times. The rearrangement links TRBV3-1 to TRBJ1-1; possibly TRBD1 for D (6 bases). The V gene's germline CDR1 is LGHDT and CDR2 YNNKEL (reference sequence). Trimming cost V 4 bases and J 0 bases, with 15 bases left between them. The CDR3 runs 16 residues. CDR3 DNA sequence: TGTGCCAGCAGCCGGAGACGGACAGTTATGAACACTGAAGCTTTCTTT. It is translated as CASSRRRTVMNTEAFF. Drawing the rest from reference TRBV3-1 and TRBJ1-1, the complete variable domain is DTAVSQTPKYLVTQMGNDKSIKCEQNLGHDTMYWYKQDSKKFLKIMFSYNNKELIINETVPNRFSPKSPDKAHLNLHINSLELGDSAVYFCASSRRRTVMNTEAFFGQGTRLTVV.

This clonotype appeared many times. This chain links TRBV27 with TRBJ1-2; D unresolved. In germline, CDR1 is MNHEY, CDR2 SMNVEV (reference sequence). The CDR3 extends over 13 amino acids. Trimming removed 3 bases from V and 2 bases from J, with 7 bases in between. This chain's CDR3 is CASSFSGNYGYTF. CDR3 nucleotide sequence: TGTGCCAGCAGTTTTTCGGGGAACTATGGCTACACCTTC.

The table lists this clonotype with many counts. The rearrangement uses TRBV20-1 and TRBJ2-4, with 12 bases lining up with TRBD2. Germline V lookup: CDR1 DFQATT, CDR2 SNEGSKA (reference sequence). J gave up 1 base and V 1 base, and 2 bases lay outside the gene matches. This CDR3 contains 16 residues. The CDR3 spells CSARGLAGEAKNIQYF. The CDR3 nucleotides are TGCAGTGCTAGAGGACTAGCGGGAGAGGCCAAAAACATTCAGTACTTC.

This clonotype was counted at least ten times. The V and J genes are TRBV10-3 and TRBJ2-7, with TRBD1 matching 12 bases. J lost 6 bases, V lost 7 bases, and 7 bases had no gene match. The CDR3 sequence is 14 residues long. The germline gives CDR1 ENHRY, CDR2 SYGVKD. This CDR3 is CAIKPGQGASEQYF. Written as DNA, the CDR3 is TGTGCCATCAAGCCGGGACAGGGGGCTTCCGAGCAGTACTTC.